The 29 T cell receptor beta chains below were found in one sample sequenced in a study of T cell responses to AZD1222 COVID-19 vaccine. Assay used: immunoSEQ multiplex PCR; TCRdb lists only in-frame clones, some missing. Of more than 95,000 clones in the sample, over 75% were seen once. Material: peripheral blood, obtained on day 0 of AZD1222 vaccination. The receptor source for this set is an adult in good health.

V is TRBV3-1 (or the pseudogene TRBV3-2) and J is TRBJ2-1; 8 positions agree with TRBD2. CDR3 length: 15 residues. The germline V gene has CDR1 LGHDT and CDR2 YNNKEL (reference sequence). The junction had 2 bases not matched to a gene; V was cut back by 0 bases and J by 4 bases. The CDR3 bases are TGTGCCAGCAGCCAAGACCTAGCGGGTTACAATGAGCAGTTCTTC. It encodes CASSQDLAGYNEQFF.

The genes are TRBV6-5 and TRBJ2-7; 7 bases are shared with TRBD1. Germline trimming cut 6 bases from V and 1 base from J; bases unmatched to any gene: 6. Germline loops: CDR1 MNHEY, CDR2 SVGAGI. CDR3 length: 14 residues. The DNA for the CDR3 is TGTGCCAGCAGGGGGACAGCGGTTTCCTACGAGCAGTACTTC. Residues: CASRGTAVSYEQYF.

The CDR3: CASSPTGTSGGRQYF. CDR3 bases: TGTGCCAGCAGCCCGACCGGGACTAGCGGGGGAAGGCAGTACTTC. This sequence joins TRBV6-5 and TRBJ2-7, with 14 bases lining up with TRBD2. Germline-derived CDR1 and CDR2 are MNHEY and SVGAGI. The CDR3 loop spans 15 amino acids. Trimming at V came to 6 bases and at J to 9 bases, leaving 10 bases not matched to a gene.

As concerns this clone: A junction boundary mismatches the germline segment, possibly from a read error. The genes are TRBV6-5 and TRBJ1-6, with TRBD1 matching 8 bases. CDR1 and CDR2 (germline): MNHEY, SVGAGI. This CDR3 comprises 15 residues. The CDR3 protein is CASSSAGGYSSPLHF. As DNA, the CDR3 is TGTGCCAGCAGTTCTGCAGGGGGCTATAGTTCACCCCTCCACTTT.

The chain couples TRBV10-1 to TRBJ2-5, with D hard to call. This CDR3 has 13 residues. V gave up 4 bases and J gave up 3 bases, with 9 bases separating them. Germline V CDR1 and CDR2: WNHNN, SYGVQD (reference sequence). The CDR3 region is CASSVGGEETQYF. The CDR3 DNA follows: TGCGCCAGCAGTGTTGGCGGAGAAGAGACCCAGTACTTC.

The chain recombines TRBV5-1 with TRBJ1-4; 7 bases are shared with TRBD1. V shed 4 bases and J 6 bases; nucleotides not matched to a gene: 3. This CDR3 comprises 13 residues. Germline CDR1 is SGHRS and CDR2 is YFSETQ. The CDR3 protein is CASSGGTDEKLFF. CDR3 DNA sequence: TGCGCCAGCAGCGGGGGGACAGATGAAAAACTGTTTTTT.

Here the CDR3 reads CASSTKGGDYGYTF. Written as DNA, the CDR3 is TGTGCCAGCAGCACGAAAGGGGGCGACTATGGCTACACCTTC. The chain couples TRBV7-2 to TRBJ1-2; TRBD1 matches 7 bases. The junction had 6 bases not matched to a gene; V was cut back by 5 bases and J by 3 bases. In germline, CDR1 is SGHTA, CDR2 FQGNSA. The CDR3 totals 14 residues.

The chain joins TRBV28 to TRBJ2-3; the D is unclear. The ends were cut back, 6 bases at V and 4 bases at J, with 8 bases in the middle. Germline CDR1 is MDHEN and CDR2 is SYDVKM. This CDR3 is 12 amino acids long. Here the CDR3 DNA reads TGTGCCAGCAGCCCGACTGCAGATACGCAGTATTTT. Translation gives CASSPTADTQYF.

The chain recombines TRBV28 with TRBJ1-2; TRBD1 might be the D (6 bases). The germline CDR1 and CDR2 sequences are MDHEN and SYDVKM. This CDR3 contains 11 residues. The germline V and J ends were trimmed by 9 bases and 2 bases, with 7 bases remaining between them. Written as DNA, the CDR3 is TGTGCCAGTGGACAGAACTATGGCTACACCTTC. This gives the protein CASGQNYGYTF.

The genes are TRBV28 and TRBJ2-2, with 12 bases identical to TRBD2. Germline V gene sequence: CDR1 MDHEN, CDR2 SYDVKM. The CDR3 consists of 17 residues. The J segment lost 7 bases and the V segment lost 5 bases, leaving 11 bases of the junction unmatched. The CDR3 nucleotides read TGTGCCAGCAGTGGGACTAGGCTAGCGGGAGGGGACGGGGAGCTGTTTTTT. This translates into CASSGTRLAGGDGELFF.

J is TRBJ2-5 and V is TRBV18; 8 bases agree with TRBD1. Germline V gene sequence: CDR1 KGHSH, CDR2 LQKENI. Trimming cost V 3 bases and J 4 bases; bases outside gene matches: 10. The CDR3 sequence is 16 residues long. CDR3 in amino acids: CASSPAGGEVGETQYF. CDR3 DNA: TGTGCCAGCTCACCTGCAGGGGGCGAGGTTGGAGAGACCCAGTACTTC.

V gene TRBV7-2 combines with J gene TRBJ2-1; no firm D call. V was trimmed by 5 bases and J by 8 bases, leaving 7 bases between them. There are 11 residues in the CDR3. Germline loops: CDR1 SGHTA, CDR2 FQGNSA. CDR3 loop: CASSEWDEQFF. CDR3 sequence (DNA): TGTGCCAGCAGCGAATGGGATGAGCAGTTCTTC.

CDR3 nucleotides: TGCGCCAGCAGCCTCGGGGGTTGGGGGTTCGGCGAGCAGTACTTC. Translation gives CASSLGGWGFGEQYF. This chain connects TRBV5-1 to TRBJ2-7; D might be TRBD2 (6 bases). This CDR3 has 15 residues. Germline CDR1 is SGHRS and CDR2 is YFSETQ. V was pared by 4 bases and J by 6 bases, with 20 bases between.

This chain joins TRBV4-1 and TRBJ1-3; D ambiguous. This CDR3 contains 16 residues. V was cut by 1 base and J by 0 bases, with 10 bases left in between. Germline V gives CDR1 MGHRA, CDR2 YSYEKL. The CDR3 nucleotides read TGCGCCAGCAGCCAAGCAGCTTTTCGCTCTGGAAACACCATATATTTT. It encodes CASSQAAFRSGNTIYF.

The rearrangement uses TRBV6-2 or TRBV6-3 and TRBJ1-4; D gene unclear. V dropped 5 bases and J dropped 5 bases, with 15 bases sitting between them. Germline V gene lookup returns CDR1 MNHEY and CDR2 SVGEGT. CDR3 length: 15 amino acids. CDR3 nucleotide sequence: TGTGCCAGCAGTACCCACCTAGGACGGAATGAAAAACTGTTTTTT. Translation: CASSTHLGRNEKLFF.

The V and J genes are TRBV19 and TRBJ2-1, with D possibly being TRBD2 (6 bases). The CDR3 length is 14 residues. Germline V gene lookup returns CDR1 LNHDA and CDR2 SQIVND (reference sequence). The V end was cut by 6 bases, the J end by 4 bases, with 13 bases between. The CDR3, as DNA: TGTGCCAGTAGGGTGGATAGCGGTTACAATGAGCAGTTCTTC. This encodes CASRVDSGYNEQFF.

CDR3 protein: CSASSSGRGDETQYF. The CDR3 coding sequence is TGCAGTGCTAGTTCTAGCGGGAGAGGGGATGAGACCCAGTACTTC. The chain uses TRBV20-1 and TRBJ2-5; 10 bases align to TRBD2. Germline CDR1 DFQATT, CDR2 SNEGSKA (reference sequence). V was pared by 3 bases and J by 5 bases, with 9 bases of the junction left unmatched. This CDR3 has 15 amino acids.

This chain uses TRBV28 with TRBJ1-3; D is unclear. Germline V gene lookup returns CDR1 MDHEN and CDR2 SYDVKM. V was pared by 8 bases and J by 0 bases, with 14 bases between. This CDR3 comprises 15 residues. The CDR3 here is CASRGGPSSGNTIYF. Written as DNA, the CDR3 is TGTGCCAGCCGGGGAGGCCCAAGCTCTGGAAACACCATATATTTT.

This sequence joins TRBV2 and TRBJ1-1; 8 positions agree with TRBD1. CDR1 is SNHLY, CDR2 FYNNEI, per germline. The CDR3 is 14 amino acids. The junction had 8 bases not matched to a gene; V was cut back by 6 bases and J by 5 bases. The CDR3 region has the DNA TGTGCCAGCAGGAAACAGGGGGGAAGGACTGAAGCTTTCTTT. Translation gives CASRKQGGRTEAFF.

V and J are TRBV6-5 and TRBJ1-5, with D perhaps matching TRBD1 (6 bases). CDR3 length: 14 amino acids. V was shortened by 2 bases and J by 7 bases, with 12 bases between the two germline ends. The germline CDR1 and CDR2 sequences are MNHEY and SVGAGI. CDR3 sequence: CASSYRGGGQPQHF. The CDR3 region has the DNA TGTGCCAGCAGTTACCGAGGGGGTGGCCAGCCCCAGCATTTT.

The chain employs TRBV5-1 and TRBJ2-7; 8 bases match TRBD2. V was clipped by 2 bases and J by 3 bases; unmatched bases: 1. The length of the CDR3 is 13 residues. Germline CDR1 and CDR2: SGHRS and YFSETQ. The CDR3 loop reads CASSLAGVYEQYF. DNA of the CDR3: TGCGCCAGCAGCTTAGCGGGAGTCTACGAGCAGTACTTC.

V and J are TRBV5-1 and TRBJ2-1; TRBD1 matches at 9 bases. Trimming cost V 4 bases and J 9 bases; bases outside gene matches: 5. The germline gives CDR1 SGHRS, CDR2 YFSETQ. This CDR3 is 13 amino acids long. CDR3 bases: TGCGCCAGCAGCGGGACAGGGTTTGGTGAGCAGTTCTTC. It codes for CASSGTGFGEQFF.

The rearrangement links TRBV28 to TRBJ2-5, with D unclear. CDR1 is MDHEN and CDR2 is SYDVKM in the germline V gene. The CDR3 totals 11 residues. V lost 7 bases to trimming and J lost 4 bases, with 7 bases between them. The chain's CDR3 is CASTPGETQYF. CDR3 nucleotide sequence: TGTGCCAGCACCCCCGGAGAGACCCAGTACTTC.

The rearrangement joins TRBV5-4 to TRBJ1-1, with no clear D. Per the germline V gene, CDR1 is SGHNT and CDR2 is YYREEE (reference sequence). The V end lost 3 bases, the J end lost 5 bases, and 14 bases lay between the germline ends. The CDR3 is 14 residues long. The CDR3 sequence: CASSYTEEGTEAFF. DNA for the CDR3: TGTGCCAGCAGCTACACAGAGGAAGGAACTGAAGCTTTCTTT.

The chain carries TRBV5-1 and TRBJ1-1; D ambiguous. From germline, CDR1 is SGHRS and CDR2 YFSETQ. This CDR3 is 13 amino acids long. V was trimmed by 4 bases and J by 5 bases, leaving 12 bases between them. CDR3 sequence reads: CASSPGSGTEAFF. The CDR3 nucleotides read TGCGCCAGCAGCCCGGGGAGTGGGACTGAAGCTTTCTTT.

The V call is TRBV12-5, the J call TRBJ2-2; D remains ambiguous. V dropped 1 base and J dropped 8 bases, with 5 bases sitting between them. The CDR3 has 12 residues. The V gene's germline CDR1 is LGHNT and CDR2 FRNRAP. This CDR3 is CASGLEYGELFF. In DNA, the CDR3 is TGTGCTAGTGGTTTGGAGTATGGGGAGCTGTTTTTT.

V and J are TRBV6-5 and TRBJ1-1; D call uncertain. The V gene lost 0 bases and the J gene lost 0 bases, with 5 bases spanning the gap. The CDR3 has 14 amino acids. Per the germline V gene, CDR1 is MNHEY and CDR2 is SVGAGI. CDR3 DNA: TGTGCCAGCAGTTACTCGTCCATGAACACTGAAGCTTTCTTT. It yields the protein CASSYSSMNTEAFF.

The chain employs TRBV2 and TRBJ1-2; no firm D call. The germline V gene encodes CDR1 SNHLY and CDR2 FYNNEI. This CDR3 has 12 residues. Trimming took 3 bases from V and 4 from J, leaving 6 bases between them. In nucleotides, the CDR3 is TGTGCCAGCAGTGAGTTCCGCTATGGCTACACCTTC. Translating gives CASSEFRYGYTF.

J is TRBJ1-1 and V is TRBV4-3, with 10 bases fitting TRBD1. The CDR3 is 12 residues long. V lost 4 bases, J lost 11 bases, and 4 bases stayed unmatched. Per germline, CDR1 LGHNA and CDR2 YSLEER. The DNA for the CDR3 is TGCGCCAGCAGCCGGGGACAGGGGAAGGCTTTCTTT. It is translated as CASSRGQGKAFF.